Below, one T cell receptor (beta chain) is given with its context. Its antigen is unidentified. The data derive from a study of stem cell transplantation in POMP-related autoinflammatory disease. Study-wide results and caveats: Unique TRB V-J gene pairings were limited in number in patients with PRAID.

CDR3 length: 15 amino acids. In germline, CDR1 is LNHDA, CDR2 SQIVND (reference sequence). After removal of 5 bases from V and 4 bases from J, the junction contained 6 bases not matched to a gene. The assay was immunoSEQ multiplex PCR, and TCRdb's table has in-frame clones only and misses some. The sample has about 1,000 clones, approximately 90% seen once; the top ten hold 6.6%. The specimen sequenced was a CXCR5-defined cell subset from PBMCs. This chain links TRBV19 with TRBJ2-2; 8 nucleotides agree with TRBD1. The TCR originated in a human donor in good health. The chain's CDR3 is CASSRGTGITGELFF. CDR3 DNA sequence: TGTGCCAGTAGTCGGGGGACAGGTATCACCGGGGAGCTGTTTTTT. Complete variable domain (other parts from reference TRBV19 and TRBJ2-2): DGGITQSPKYLFRKEGQNVTLSCEQNLNHDAMYWYRQDPGQGLRLIYYSQIVNDFQKGDIAEGYSVSREKKESFPLTVTSAQKNPTAFYLCASSRGTGITGELFFGEGSRLTVL.